Listed below are T cell receptor beta chains from one sample, sequenced in a study of T cell responses to AZD1222 COVID-19 vaccine. Clones were sequenced by immunoSEQ multiplex PCR, and TCRdb holds only the in-frame ones, with some missing. This table holds some 190,000 clones, roughly 92% found once. Sequencing was performed on peripheral blood, taken on day 0 of AZD1222 vaccination. The receptors were gathered from an adult in good health. Both conserved end residues are part of each CDR3. D genes are given only for firm matches. A clone size is listed for some rows: how often the clone was seen (once, few, many), or a class if it is expanded.

size | J | length | D | V | CDR3 | DNA
- | TRBJ1-6 | 17 | - | TRBV6-1 | CASSARRASSYNSPLHF | TGTGCCAGCAGTGCCCGACGGGCGAGCTCCTATAATTCACCCCTCCACTTT
- | TRBJ1-6 | 14 | - | TRBV14 | CASSRWTQNSPLHF | TGTGCCAGCAGCCGATGGACACAGAATTCACCCCTCCACTTT
- | TRBJ1-2 | 18 | TRBD1 | TRBV6-6 | CASSHRGRGNWGNYGYTF | TGTGCCAGCAGTCACAGGGGGAGGGGGAACTGGGGGAACTATGGCTACACCTTC
- | TRBJ2-1 | 12 | TRBD2 | TRBV29-1 | CSVRSGGGEQFF | TGCAGCGTACGGTCGGGCGGGGGTGAGCAGTTCTTC
- | TRBJ2-7 | 11 | - | TRBV7-2 | CASSHTYEQYF | TGTGCCAGCAGCCATACCTACGAGCAGTACTTC
- | TRBJ2-6 | 18 | - | TRBV25-1 | CASSEYTGLPSGANVLTF | TGTGCCAGCAGTGAATATACAGGCCTCCCCTCTGGGGCCAACGTCCTGACTTTC
- | TRBJ1-6 | 14 | TRBD1 | TRBV6-5 | CASTRAGGDSPLHF | TGTGCCAGCACCAGAGCAGGGGGTGATTCACCCCTCCACTTT
- | TRBJ1-6 | 15 | - | TRBV16 | CASSRLPAGDSPLHF | TGTGCCAGCAGCCGTCTCCCCGCAGGAGACTCACCCCTCCACTTT
once | TRBJ1-6 | 19 | - | TRBV2 | CASSETHGTGFFNNSPLHF | TGTGCCAGCAGTGAAACCCACGGAACAGGGTTTTTCAATAATTCACCCCTCCACTTT
- | TRBJ1-2 | 15 | TRBD1 | TRBV6-1 | CASSEVGQGADGYTF | TGTGCCAGCAGTGAGGTGGGACAGGGGGCTGACGGCTACACCTTC
few | TRBJ2-5 | 16 | TRBD1 | TRBV5-4 | CASSPNPRDRKETQYF | TGTGCCAGCAGCCCTAACCCCCGGGACAGGAAAGAGACCCAGTACTTC
- | TRBJ1-2 | 12 | - | TRBV11-1 | CASSQELSGYTF | TGTGCCAGCAGCCAGGAACTAAGTGGCTACACCTTC
- | TRBJ1-3 | 16 | - | TRBV19 | CASSISSLSSGNTIYF | TGTGCCAGTAGTATTTCCTCGCTTAGCTCTGGAAACACCATATATTTT
- | TRBJ1-5 | 14 | - | TRBV5-4 | CASSLGGGNQPQHF | TGTGCCAGCAGCTTGGGAGGAGGGAATCAGCCCCAGCATTTT
once | TRBJ2-5 | 16 | - | TRBV7-6 | CASSLVSRGQGETQYF | TGTGCCAGCAGCTTAGTGTCTCGGGGCCAGGGTGAGACCCAGTACTTC
- | TRBJ2-3 | 13 | - | TRBV5-4 | CASSPVQGGTQYF | TGTGCCAGCAGCCCGGTACAGGGAGGTACGCAGTATTTT
- | TRBJ1-2 | 15 | - | TRBV5-4 | CASSLGTTVNYGYTF | TGTGCCAGCAGCTTGGGCACAACAGTTAACTATGGCTACACCTTC
- | TRBJ2-3 | 15 | TRBD1 | TRBV4-2 | CASSQDGTGLNTQYF | TGTGCCAGCAGCCAAGATGGGACAGGGCTGAATACGCAGTATTTT
once | TRBJ1-1 | 11 | - | TRBV6-6 | CASSPITEAFF | TGTGCCAGCAGCCCTATTACTGAAGCTTTCTTT
- | TRBJ1-5 | 16 | - | TRBV28 | CASSLVQDLLNQPQHF | TGTGCCAGCAGTTTAGTCCAAGATCTCCTAAATCAGCCCCAGCATTTT